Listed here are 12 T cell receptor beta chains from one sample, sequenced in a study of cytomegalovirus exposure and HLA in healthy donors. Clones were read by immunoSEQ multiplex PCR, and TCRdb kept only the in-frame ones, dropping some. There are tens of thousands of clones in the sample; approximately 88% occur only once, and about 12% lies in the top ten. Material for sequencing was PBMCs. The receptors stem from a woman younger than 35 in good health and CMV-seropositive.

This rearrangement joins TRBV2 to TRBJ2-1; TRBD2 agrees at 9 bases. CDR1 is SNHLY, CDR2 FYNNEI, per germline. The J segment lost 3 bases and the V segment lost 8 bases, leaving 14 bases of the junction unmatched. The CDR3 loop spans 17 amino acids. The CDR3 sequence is CASQPYSGGTNYNEQFF. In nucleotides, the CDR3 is TGTGCCAGCCAGCCCTATAGCGGGGGTACTAACTACAATGAGCAGTTCTTC.

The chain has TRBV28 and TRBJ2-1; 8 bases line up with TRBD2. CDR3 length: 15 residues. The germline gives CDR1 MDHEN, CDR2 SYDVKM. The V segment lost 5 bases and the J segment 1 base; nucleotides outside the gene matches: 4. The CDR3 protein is CASSRRGGSYNEQFF. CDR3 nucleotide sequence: TGTGCCAGCAGTCGCCGCGGGGGGTCCTACAATGAGCAGTTCTTC.

CDR3 nucleotides: TGTGCCATCAGTGAGTCTGACAGGGACACCACTGAAGCTTTCTTT. Protein: CAISESDRDTTEAFF. V gene TRBV10-3 combines with J gene TRBJ1-1; 7 nucleotides align to TRBD1. There are 15 residues in the CDR3. V trimming: 0 bases; J trimming: 4 bases; junction bases outside the gene matches: 5. Germline CDR1 and CDR2: ENHRY and SYGVKD.

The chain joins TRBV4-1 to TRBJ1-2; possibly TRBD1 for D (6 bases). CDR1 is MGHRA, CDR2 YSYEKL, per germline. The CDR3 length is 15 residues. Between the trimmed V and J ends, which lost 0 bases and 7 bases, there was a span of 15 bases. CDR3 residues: CASSQDGQNNRGYTF. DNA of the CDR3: TGCGCCAGCAGCCAAGACGGACAGAACAATCGTGGCTACACCTTC.

The CDR3 here is CASSHSAFRGGEETQYF. CDR3 DNA: TGTGCCAGCAGCCACTCTGCTTTCCGCGGCGGGGAAGAGACCCAGTACTTC. The chain uses TRBV14 and TRBJ2-5; possibly TRBD2 for D (6 bases). The CDR3 extends over 17 amino acids. The V and J ends lost 3 bases and 3 bases respectively, with 20 bases between them. Germline CDR1 SGHDN, CDR2 FVKESK.

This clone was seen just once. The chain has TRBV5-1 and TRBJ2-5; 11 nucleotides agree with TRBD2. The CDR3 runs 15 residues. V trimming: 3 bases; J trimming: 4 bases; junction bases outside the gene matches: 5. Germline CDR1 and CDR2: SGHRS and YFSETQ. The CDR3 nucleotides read TGCGCCAGCAGCTCGACTAGCGGGGAGGGAGAGACCCAGTACTTC. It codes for CASSSTSGEGETQYF.

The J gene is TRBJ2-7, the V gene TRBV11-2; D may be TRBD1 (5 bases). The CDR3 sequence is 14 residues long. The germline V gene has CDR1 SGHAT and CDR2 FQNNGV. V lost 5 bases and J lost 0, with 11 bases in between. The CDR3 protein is CASSMQGFSYEQYF. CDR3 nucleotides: TGTGCCAGCAGCATGCAGGGATTCTCCTACGAGCAGTACTTC.

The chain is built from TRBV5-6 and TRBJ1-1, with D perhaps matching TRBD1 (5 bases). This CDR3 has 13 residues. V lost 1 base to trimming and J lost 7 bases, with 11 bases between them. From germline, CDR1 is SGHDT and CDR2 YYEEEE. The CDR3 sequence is CASSLSWGGEAFF. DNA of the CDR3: TGTGCCAGCAGCTTGAGCTGGGGCGGTGAAGCTTTCTTT.

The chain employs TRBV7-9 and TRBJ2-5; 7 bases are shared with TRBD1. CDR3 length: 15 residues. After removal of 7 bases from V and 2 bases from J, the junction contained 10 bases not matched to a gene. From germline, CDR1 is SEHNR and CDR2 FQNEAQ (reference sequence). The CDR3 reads CASIQTGTAQETQYF. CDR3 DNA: TGTGCCAGCATCCAAACGGGGACAGCTCAAGAGACCCAGTACTTC.

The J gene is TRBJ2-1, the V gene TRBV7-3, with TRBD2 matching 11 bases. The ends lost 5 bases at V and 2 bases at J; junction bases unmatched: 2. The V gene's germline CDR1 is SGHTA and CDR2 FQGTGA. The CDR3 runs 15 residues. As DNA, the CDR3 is TGTGCCAGCAGCAAGGGACTAGCGGCCTACAATGAGCAGTTCTTC. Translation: CASSKGLAAYNEQFF.

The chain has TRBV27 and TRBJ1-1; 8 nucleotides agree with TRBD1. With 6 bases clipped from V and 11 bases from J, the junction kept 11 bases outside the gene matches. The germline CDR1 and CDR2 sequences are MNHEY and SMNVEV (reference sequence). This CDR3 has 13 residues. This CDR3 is CASSLGQGGPAFF. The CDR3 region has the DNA TGTGCCAGCAGCCTAGGACAGGGAGGGCCGGCTTTCTTT.

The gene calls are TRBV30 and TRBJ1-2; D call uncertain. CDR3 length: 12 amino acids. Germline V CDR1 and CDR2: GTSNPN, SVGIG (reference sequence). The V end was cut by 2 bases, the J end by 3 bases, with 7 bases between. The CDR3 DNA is TGTGCCTGGAGTCTAGGAGACTATGGCTACACCTTC. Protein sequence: CAWSLGDYGYTF.